These T cell receptor beta chains were read from a single sample in a study of HIV-infected patients and healthy controls. In TCRdb, the 5' RACE reads were re-called with MiXCR into one record per CDR3 protein. The profile shows 15,000 to 20,000 distinct CDR3 sequences, approximately 9% of them singletons. Sequenced material: blood. These receptor sequences come from an adult in good health. CDR3s include the opening cysteine and the closing phenylalanine or tryptophan. A D gene is named only where the DNA matches it firmly. Size tells how often a clone was seen (once, few, many) or the class of an expanded clone, and some rows leave it out.

j_call d_call clone_size v_call cdr3_aa cdr3_nt
TRBJ1-1 - many TRBV28 CASSLPNTEAFF TGTGCCAGCAGTTTACCGAACACTGAAGCTTTCTTT
TRBJ2-1 TRBD2 many TRBV28 CASRTGGPHYNEQFF TGTGCCAGCCGGACGGGGGGGCCGCACTACAATGAGCAGTTCTTC
TRBJ2-3 TRBD2 many TRBV11-1 CASSLRGPRKSGSVTDTQYF TGTGCCAGCAGCTTAAGGGGACCCCGTAAGAGCGGGAGTGTAACAGATACGCAGTATTTT
TRBJ2-5 - many TRBV28 CASKQGQETQYF TGTGCCAGCAAGCAGGGTCAAGAGACCCAGTACTTC
TRBJ2-2 - few TRBV5-4 CASSLGQEAGELFF TGTGCCAGCAGCTTGGGGCAGGAGGCCGGGGAGCTGTTTTTT
TRBJ1-1 - - TRBV6-2/TRBV6-3 CASSRIQGPEAFF TGTGCCAGCAGTCGGATACAGGGCCCTGAAGCTTTCTTT
TRBJ2-1 TRBD2 many TRBV6-2/TRBV6-3 CASSYKAGVNEQFF TGTGCCAGCAGTTACAAGGCGGGAGTTAATGAGCAGTTCTTC
TRBJ2-3 - - TRBV5-1 CAGSRGTDTQYF TGCGCCGGCAGTCGTGGAACGGATACGCAGTATTTT
TRBJ2-6 TRBD1 many TRBV4-1 CASSQGRVFDRGPGANVLTF TGCGCCAGCAGCCAAGGCCGGGTTTTTGACAGGGGGCCTGGGGCCAACGTCCTGACTTTC
TRBJ2-2 TRBD2 many TRBV7-3 CASSKPSGTNTGELFF TGTGCCAGCAGCAAACCTAGCGGGACGAACACCGGGGAGCTGTTTTTT
TRBJ2-7 - many TRBV2 CASQQGPSYEQYF TGTGCCAGCCAACAGGGTCCATCCTACGAGCAGTACTTC
TRBJ2-1 - many TRBV7-9 CASNRDGSYNEQFF TGTGCCAGCAACCGGGACGGTTCCTACAATGAGCAGTTCTTC
TRBJ1-5 - medium-sized TRBV28 CASSLAAGALQPQHF TGTGCCAGCAGTTTAGCGGCGGGCGCCCTCCAGCCCCAGCATTTT
TRBJ1-6 - many TRBV6-1 CASSSLSPLHF TGTGCCAGCTCCTCACTTTCACCCCTCCACTTT
TRBJ2-1 - few TRBV2 CASSLIRWNEQFF TGTGCCAGCAGTTTAATCCGGTGGAATGAGCAGTTCTTC
TRBJ2-3 TRBD2 many TRBV2 CASRLAGEFRLGTQYF TGTGCCAGCAGGCTAGCGGGAGAGTTTCGGTTAGGTACGCAGTATTTT
TRBJ2-7 - many TRBV6-2/TRBV6-3 CASSYRQVPYEQYF TGTGCCAGCAGTTACCGGCAGGTGCCCTACGAGCAGTACTTC
TRBJ1-5 TRBD1 medium-sized TRBV4-1 CASSPGTVNQPQHF TGCGCCAGCAGCCCAGGGACAGTCAATCAGCCCCAGCATTTT
TRBJ2-3 TRBD2 many TRBV19 CASSTPPGTSGSTDTQYF TGTGCCAGTAGTACCCCTCCCGGGACTAGCGGGAGTACAGATACGCAGTATTTT
TRBJ1-3 TRBD1 many TRBV6-5 CASSLQGAGNTIYF TGTGCCAGCAGTTTACAGGGGGCTGGAAACACCATATATTTT
TRBJ1-2 - many TRBV7-2 CASSPRVERGGYGYTF TGTGCCAGCAGCCCCAGGGTCGAGAGGGGAGGATATGGCTACACCTTC
TRBJ1-5 TRBD1 many TRBV7-2 CASSSDRDVQPQHF TGTGCCAGCAGCTCGGACAGGGATGTACAGCCCCAGCATTTT